These 20 T cell receptor beta chains were all obtained from the same sample, sequenced in a study of metastatic and nonmetastatic thyroid tumors. Treatment of any kind had been given to no patient before thyroid surgery. With MiXCR, TCRdb reprocessed the PCR reads. The data contain about 42,000 clones, around 10% of them singletons. The sample consisted of blood. The receptor source for this set is a male donor with papillary thyroid cancer or a benign thyroid nodule (not recorded which). Some clones in this sample may be carry-over from other donors' samples.

This clone was recorded a few times. The genes are TRBV12-3 or TRBV12-4 and TRBJ2-7, with D maybe TRBD1 (6 bases). This CDR3 contains 13 residues. V lost 5 bases to trimming and J lost 6 bases, with 14 bases between them. DNA for the CDR3: TGTGCCAGCAGTCCATCACAGGGTTTCGAGCAGTACTTC. It codes for CASSPSQGFEQYF.

In this sample, this clone turned up many times. The CDR3 loop reads CASRPTGMGNQPQHF. The CDR3 DNA sequence: TGTGCCAGCAGACCCACAGGGATGGGTAATCAGCCCCAGCATTTT. The chain is built from TRBV6-2 or TRBV6-3 and TRBJ1-5, with D perhaps TRBD1 (6 bases). The CDR3 is 15 amino acids. Germline V lookup: CDR1 MNHEY, CDR2 SVGEGT. V gave up 6 bases and J gave up 4 bases, with 16 bases separating them.

This clone was seen many times. The chain joins TRBV27 to TRBJ2-1, with 9 bases fitting TRBD2. The CDR3 consists of 16 residues. V trimming: 6 bases; J trimming: 2 bases; junction bases outside the gene matches: 8. From germline, CDR1 is MNHEY and CDR2 SMNVEV (reference sequence). Here the CDR3 DNA reads TGTGCCAGCAGCCAGGTAGCGGGAGCAACCTACAATGAGCAGTTCTTC. This codes for CASSQVAGATYNEQFF.

In this sample, this clone turned up many times. This chain uses TRBV6-5 with TRBJ1-5; 10 nucleotides agree with TRBD1. Germline loops: CDR1 MNHEY, CDR2 SVGAGI. J gave up 3 bases and V 2 bases, and 1 base lay outside the gene matches. This CDR3 region has 15 residues. CDR3: CASSYGTGDNQPQHF. In nucleotides, the CDR3 is TGTGCCAGCAGTTACGGGACAGGGGACAATCAGCCCCAGCATTTT.

This clone was detected ten times or more. The chain has TRBV5-1 and TRBJ2-7, with a weak D call TRBD1 (6 bases). The V and J ends lost 0 bases and 3 bases respectively, with 10 bases between them. Germline CDR1 SGHRS, CDR2 YFSETQ. CDR3 size: 14 residues. The CDR3 sequence: CASSLGQVDYEQYF. CDR3 coding DNA: TGCGCCAGCAGCTTGGGACAGGTTGACTACGAGCAGTACTTC.

This clone was detected ten times or more. The chain is built from TRBV20-1 and TRBJ1-5; D gene ambiguous. CDR3 length equals 13 residues. CDR1 DFQATT and CDR2 SNEGSKA come from the germline V gene (reference sequence). V lost 6 bases and J 0 bases, leaving 9 bases between the germline ends. The CDR3, as DNA: TGCAGTGCCGCCGTGGGTAGCAATCAGCCCCAGCATTTT. Amino acids: CSAAVGSNQPQHF.

In this sample, this clone turned up a few times. J is TRBJ2-3 and V is TRBV6-2 or TRBV6-3, with 13 bases matching TRBD2. The germline gives CDR1 MNHEY, CDR2 SVGEGT. This CDR3 has 16 residues. V lost 6 bases, J lost 4 bases, and 7 bases stayed unmatched. The CDR3 region has the DNA TGTGCCAGCAGCGGGACTAGCGGGATTCGCGCAGATACGCAGTATTTT. This codes for CASSGTSGIRADTQYF.

This clone was observed a single time. The J gene is TRBJ1-2, the V gene TRBV11-2; D is ambiguous. The V end lost 1 base, the J end lost 4 bases, and 19 bases lay between the germline ends. Germline V CDR1 and CDR2: SGHAT, FQNNGV. The CDR3 runs 17 residues. CDR3 amino acids: CASSLVPAAGLGYGYTF. In DNA, the CDR3 is TGTGCCAGCAGCTTAGTCCCGGCCGCCGGGCTTGGCTATGGCTACACCTTC. The full variable domain, its missing parts supplied by reference TRBV11-2 and TRBJ1-2, is EAGVAQSPRYKIIEKRQSVAFWCNPISGHATLYWYQQILGQGPKLLIQFQNNGVVDDSQLPKDRFSAERLKGVDSTLKIQPAKLEDSAVYLCASSLVPAAGLGYGYTFGSGTRLTVV.

This clone came up a few times. J is TRBJ1-6 and V is TRBV6-1; 7 nucleotides align to TRBD1. Looked up from germline, CDR1 is MNHNS and CDR2 is SASEGT. After removal of 6 bases from V and 4 bases from J, the junction contained 9 bases not matched to a gene. CDR3 length equals 16 residues. The CDR3 DNA reads as TGTGCCAGCAGACGTCCGGGACAGAAGTATAATTCACCCCTCCACTTT. It specifies CASRRPGQKYNSPLHF.

This clone is labeled medium-sized. The identical CDR3 is also encoded by other nucleotide sequences in the sample. V gene TRBV6-1 combines with J gene TRBJ2-7; 7 positions match TRBD1. J lost 6 bases, V lost 10 bases, and 9 bases had no gene match. From germline, CDR1 is MNHNS and CDR2 SASEGT. The CDR3 contains 12 residues. The CDR3 DNA is TGTGCCATGGGCGACAGGGTGGCCGAGCAGTACTTC. This sequence encodes CAMGDRVAEQYF.

In its sample, this clone was seen many times. The V and J genes are TRBV11-2 and TRBJ1-1; D is uncertain. In germline, CDR1 is SGHAT, CDR2 FQNNGV. Trimming pared 1 base from V and 1 base from J, leaving 4 bases between. The CDR3 totals 13 residues. CDR3 protein: CASSLGKNTEAFF. CDR3 nucleotides: TGTGCCAGCAGCTTAGGAAAGAACACTGAAGCTTTCTTT.

This clone was counted many times. This rearrangement joins TRBV7-6 to TRBJ2-7; no clear D gene. The CDR3 loop spans 14 amino acids. Germline CDR1 is SGHVS and CDR2 is FNYEAQ. V dropped 4 bases and J dropped 0 bases, with 10 bases sitting between them. In DNA, the CDR3 is TGTGCCAGCAGCTCCTCGTCACCCTCCTACGAGCAGTACTTC. Its protein is CASSSSSPSYEQYF.

The V gene is TRBV3-1, the J gene TRBJ2-7; D gene ambiguous. Trimming removed 3 bases at V and 2 bases at J, with 17 bases between. Germline V gene data show CDR1 as LGHDT and CDR2 as YNNKEL (reference sequence). The length of the CDR3 is 16 residues. The CDR3 region has the DNA TGTGCCAGCAGCCACCTGCGTAGGTACAGCACCTACGAGCAGTACTTC. It specifies CASSHLRRYSTYEQYF.

This clone was counted between two and nine times. A much larger clone lies one base from this, so it may be a read error. The chain uses TRBV11-1 and TRBJ2-6; 7 nucleotides align to TRBD1. Germline loops: CDR1 SGHAT, CDR2 FQDESV (reference sequence). The CDR3 spans 16 residues. V trimming: 10 bases; J trimming: 3 bases; junction bases outside the gene matches: 12. The CDR3 bases are TGTGCCACCGACGTACAGGGGAGTGGTGGGGCCAACGTCCTGACTTTC. Translating gives CATDVQGSGGANVLTF.

In this sample, this clone turned up many times. The chain combines TRBV28 with TRBJ1-5; no clear D. There are 12 residues in the CDR3. V lost 6 bases to trimming and J lost 7 bases, with 10 bases between them. CDR1 is MDHEN and CDR2 is SYDVKM in the germline V gene. The CDR3 DNA reads TGTGCCAGCAGCCCTGTGCGGCAGCCCCAGCATTTT. Encoded protein: CASSPVRQPQHF.

The chain is built from TRBV5-1 and TRBJ2-3; possibly TRBD1 for D (6 bases). The CDR3 has 17 residues. Deletions cut 0 bases from V and 3 bases from J, with 17 bases between. Germline lookup yields CDR1 SGHRS and CDR2 YFSETQ. CDR3 nucleotides: TGCGCCAGCAGCTTGGTGAATGGGGGCGCTGGTACAGATACGCAGTATTTT. This encodes CASSLVNGGAGTDTQYF.

This clone was seen repeatedly, ten times or more. This chain connects TRBV5-1 to TRBJ2-7, with D possibly TRBD1 on 6 matching bases. In germline, CDR1 is SGHRS, CDR2 YFSETQ. The CDR3 is 13 residues long. V was trimmed by 5 bases and J by 5 bases, leaving 14 bases between them. CDR3 in DNA: TGCGCCAGCAGTCCAGGGGTAACCGACGAGCAGTACTTC. Translating it yields CASSPGVTDEQYF.

This clone was observed at least ten times. The rearrangement uses TRBV6-2 or TRBV6-3 and TRBJ2-3, with TRBD1 matching over 10 bases. Germline trimming cut 5 bases from V and 5 bases from J; bases unmatched to any gene: 13. The CDR3 totals 17 residues. Germline assignment: CDR1 MNHEY and CDR2 SVGEGT. The CDR3 spells CASSRTGQGLPGDTQYF. CDR3 bases: TGTGCCAGCAGTCGAACGGGACAGGGGCTACCCGGAGATACGCAGTATTTT.

The table lists this clone with many counts. Other DNA variants within this sample encode the same CDR3. The V and J genes are TRBV2 and TRBJ2-1, with a tentative D call TRBD2 (5 bases). V was cut by 4 bases and J by 6 bases, with 7 bases left in between. Germline V lookup: CDR1 SNHLY, CDR2 FYNNEI. The CDR3 loop spans 12 amino acids. CDR3 in DNA: TGTGCCAGCAGTGGGACTCGCAATGAGCAGTTCTTC. Its translation is CASSGTRNEQFF.

This clone showed up many times. The rearrangement uses TRBV15 and TRBJ2-3, with 10 bases fitting TRBD2. V lost 0 bases, J lost 4 bases, and 4 bases stayed unmatched. The CDR3 length is 16 residues. CDR1 and CDR2 (germline): LNHNV, YYDKDF (reference sequence). The CDR3 region is CATSRDLSGRADTQYF. In DNA, the CDR3 is TGTGCCACCAGCAGAGATCTCAGCGGGAGGGCAGATACGCAGTATTTT.